This record concerns one T cell receptor beta chain sequence. The antigen this receptor binds is unknown. No base quality values were provided; no much bigger clone lies one nucleotide off. This entry comes from a study of identical twins (dated by TCRdb to about 2016). About the full investigation: The study deep-sequenced TCR alpha and beta repertoires from monozygotic twins, unrelated adults of various ages and cord blood to test whether fetal clonotypes persist. Replicate twin experiments were performed at different times using different library preparation protocols to rule out contamination.

To prepare the library, 5' RACE was applied. Sequencer: Illumina HiSeq 2000. Template switching added a universal primer binding site, and the final cDNA carried a unique molecular identifier that allowed TCR cDNA molecules to be counted accurately. Specific primers in the conserved constant-segment region were used to synthesize first-strand cDNA for TCR alpha and beta chains. To control for contamination, each cDNA library was double barcoded with a SMART-Mk sample barcode plus Illumina barcodes. TruSeq adapter sequences and Illumina sample barcodes were added in two successive PCR steps. The Illumina HiSeq platform was used with custom primers to sequence TCR alpha and beta cDNA libraries. The published analysis was carried out like this. Raw reads were processed with MiGEC to extract unique molecular identifiers, and MiXCR was used to determine CDR3 positions. For each individual, recombination models were inferred using an EM algorithm with the repgenHMM and IGoR tools. Shared clonotypes were analyzed with the tcR package in R, and sharing was normalized by the product of cloneset sizes. Out-of-frame nonproductive sequences were analyzed to study raw recombination free of thymic and clonal selection effects. Starting from the raw public reads, TCRdb applied fastp trimming at Q25, assembled clones with MiXCR and retained in-frame beta chains. Entries that share a CDR3 protein sequence are merged under the most common genes and DNA. TCRdb's processing, not the study's, gives the V and J calls here. This sample has 1,800,000 or so distinct CDR3 sequences in its table, and around 29% of those were observed once. Jointly, the top ten make up 0.25% to 0.3% of the sample.

Only healthy Caucasian donors were included. What the study reported, not specific to this receptor: The excess sharing between twins in beta out-of-frame sequences was weaker because fewer shared sequences reduced the signal-to-noise ratio. Compared with coincidental sharing between unrelated individuals, out-of-frame TCR alpha sequences shared between twins showed an excess of sequences with low generation probability. Fewer insertions were carried by abundant cord blood beta clonotypes; a weaker similar trend was observed in young adult naive repertoires, while no such trend was observed in memory repertoires. Because the same donors could not be followed over many years, the conclusions depended on cross-sectional statistical analysis. Recombination models systematically underestimated out-of-frame TCR alpha sharing in monozygotic twins but agreed with sharing between unrelated individuals. Invariant T cells such as MAIT and iNKT could partly confound zero-insertion analyses, though diverse VJ usage argued against this for most clonotypes.

V lost 0 bases and J lost 6 bases, and the count of bases not matched to a germline gene is 2. From the cysteine through the phenylalanine, the CDR3 covers 15 amino acids. CDR3 DNA is the only sequence kept; it has 45 bases, read in frame from the first base. Sequences SGHTA (CDR1) and FQGTGA (CDR2) are obtained from the germline V gene. What was sequenced was cord blood. The V gene is TRBV7-3 and the J gene is TRBJ2-1; 10 bases in the middle match TRBD2. This TCR was recovered from a newborn girl in good health. At the DNA level, the sequence is TGTGCCAGCAGCTTAACCTTAGCGGGGGGCAATGAGCAGTTCTTC. This codes for CASSLTLAGGNEQFF.